Listed below are T cell receptor beta chains from one sample, sequenced in a study of molecular identifiers for immune sequencing clone quantification. One entry per CDR3 protein results from TCRdb running MiXCR on the PCR reads. The sample yields approximately 680,000 distinct CDR3 sequences, about 25% seen once. The sequencing sample was made of naive CD8+ T cells from blood, with Jurkat cell RNA spiked in. The origin of the receptors is a human donor in good health. Some libraries in this study had Jurkat cell RNA spiked in. CDR3s include the opening cysteine and the closing phenylalanine or tryptophan. D genes are given only for firm matches. A row's size may be missing; if present it is once, few, many or a size class.

clone size,D gene,V gene,J gene,CDR3 protein,CDR3 DNA
-,-,TRBV20-1,TRBJ2-1,CSASGQTTGVNEQFF,TGCAGTGCCAGTGGGCAAACAACGGGGGTGAATGAGCAGTTCTTC
-,-,TRBV7-9,TRBJ2-7,CASSPSARQAYEQYF,TGTGCCAGCAGTCCCTCGGCCCGACAGGCGTACGAGCAGTACTTC
-,-,TRBV10-3,TRBJ1-1,CAIRAPRLGIMNTEAFF,TGTGCCATCAGGGCCCCTAGACTCGGGATTATGAACACTGAAGCTTTCTTT
-,TRBD1,TRBV7-9,TRBJ2-5,CASSLFRQGERETQYF,TGTGCCAGCAGCTTATTTCGCCAGGGGGAACGGGAGACCCAGTACTTC
few,-,TRBV12-2,TRBJ2-3,CASRLAEVGLAGGKDTQYF,TGTGCAAGTCGCTTAGCGGAGGTTGGACTAGCGGGGGGTAAAGATACGCAGTATTTT
-,-,TRBV14,TRBJ2-3,CASSQVYRATDTQYF,TGTGCCAGCAGCCAAGTTTACAGGGCCACAGATACGCAGTATTTT
-,-,TRBV27,TRBJ2-7,CASSLFALSYEQYF,TGTGCCAGCAGTTTATTTGCCCTCAGCTACGAGCAGTACTTC
many,-,TRBV4-1,TRBJ2-7,CASSQAGEQYF,TGCGCCAGCAGCCAAGCCGGGGAGCAGTACTTC
-,-,TRBV19,TRBJ1-1,CASRSGNTEAFF,TGTGCCAGTAGATCAGGTAACACTGAAGCTTTCTTT
-,-,TRBV7-2,TRBJ2-1,CASSLDARLSYNEQFF,TGTGCCAGCAGCTTAGATGCTAGGCTTTCCTACAATGAGCAGTTCTTC
-,TRBD2,TRBV7-2,TRBJ2-7,CASSVGGGRNEQYF,TGTGCCAGCAGCGTTGGGGGGGGTCGGAACGAGCAGTACTTC
many,TRBD1,TRBV5-8,TRBJ1-3,CASSPDRGDGNTIYF,TGTGCCAGCAGCCCGGACAGGGGAGATGGAAACACCATATATTTT
-,-,TRBV27,TRBJ2-7,CASRPLGGSYEQYF,TGTGCCAGCAGACCGTTAGGTGGGAGCTACGAGCAGTACTTC
few,TRBD2,TRBV7-9,TRBJ2-7,CASSLYGEGEQYF,TGTGCCAGCAGCTTATACGGGGAGGGGGAGCAGTACTTC
few,-,TRBV27,TRBJ2-1,CASSLLEGPSSYNEQFF,TGTGCCAGCAGTCTCTTAGAGGGGCCAAGCTCCTACAATGAGCAGTTCTTC
many,-,TRBV10-3,TRBJ1-5,CAISEPNQPQHF,TGTGCCATCAGTGAGCCCAATCAGCCCCAGCATTTT
-,-,TRBV28,TRBJ2-1,CASSHGLWRDSGDEQFF,TGTGCCAGCAGCCACGGACTATGGAGAGATTCGGGCGATGAGCAGTTCTTC
-,-,TRBV28,TRBJ2-7,CASSLLGAFPYEQYF,TGTGCCAGCAGTTTATTAGGGGCGTTCCCCTACGAGCAGTACTTC
few,TRBD2,TRBV15,TRBJ2-1,CATGRDPEQFF,TGTGCCACCGGGAGGGACCCCGAGCAGTTCTTC
-,-,TRBV12-3/TRBV12-4,TRBJ2-2,CASSRQGGYFGELFF,TGTGCCAGCAGTCGACAGGGAGGGTATTTCGGGGAGCTGTTTTTT
-,-,TRBV19,TRBJ1-1,CASSRTSYDEAFF,TGTGCCAGTAGTAGGACCTCGTACGATGAAGCTTTCTTT
-,-,TRBV12-3/TRBV12-4,TRBJ2-1,CASTDPSRSYNEQFF,TGTGCCAGCACAGACCCCTCCCGATCTTATAATGAGCAGTTCTTC
few,-,TRBV6-2/TRBV6-3,TRBJ1-2,CASSYSWKGRGYTF,TGTGCCAGCAGTTACTCCTGGAAGGGACGCGGCTACACCTTC
many,TRBD1,TRBV27,TRBJ2-7,CASSPDRQGASYEQYF,TGTGCCAGCAGCCCGGATCGACAGGGGGCTTCCTACGAGCAGTACTTC
few,-,TRBV4-3,TRBJ1-1,CASSQMPGMNTEAFF,TGCGCCAGCAGCCAAATGCCGGGGATGAACACTGAAGCTTTCTTT
-,TRBD1,TRBV9,TRBJ2-7,CASSLTGQGNHEQYF,TGTGCCAGCAGCCTCACCGGACAGGGGAACCACGAGCAGTACTTC
-,-,TRBV28,TRBJ1-6,CASSRISSYNSPLHF,TGTGCCAGCAGTCGGATAAGCTCCTATAATTCACCCCTCCACTTT
many,-,TRBV7-6,TRBJ1-1,CASSQTQENEAFF,TGTGCCAGCAGTCAGACACAAGAGAATGAAGCTTTCTTT
few,TRBD2,TRBV6-6,TRBJ2-2,CASSRGLAKPHGELFF,TGTGCCAGCAGTCGAGGACTAGCGAAACCCCACGGGGAGCTGTTTTTT
many,-,TRBV10-3,TRBJ2-2,CAISVGGELFF,TGTGCCATCAGTGTTGGCGGGGAGCTGTTTTTT
-,-,TRBV27,TRBJ2-1,CASSERGGEQFF,TGTGCCAGCAGCGAAAGAGGGGGTGAGCAGTTCTTC
few,-,TRBV6-5,TRBJ1-1,CASRHRNTEAFF,TGTGCCAGCAGGCATCGGAACACTGAAGCTTTCTTT
many,-,TRBV13,TRBJ1-1,CASSLGRGGKGAFF,TGTGCCAGCAGCTTAGGCCGAGGAGGGAAGGGAGCTTTCTTT
-,TRBD2,TRBV28,TRBJ2-2,CASSRTSGKNTEELFF,TGTGCCAGCAGTCGGACTAGCGGGAAGAACACCGAGGAGCTGTTTTTT
many,-,TRBV6-2/TRBV6-3,TRBJ1-1,CASTHWDKMNTEAFF,TGTGCCAGCACACACTGGGACAAAATGAACACTGAAGCTTTCTTT
-,-,TRBV11-3,TRBJ2-2,CASSLDRDADLPGELFF,TGTGCCAGCAGCTTAGATAGGGACGCGGATTTGCCCGGGGAGCTGTTTTTT
-,TRBD1,TRBV5-6,TRBJ1-6,CASSFTGTDHNSPLHF,TGTGCCAGCAGCTTTACCGGGACAGACCATAATTCACCCCTCCACTTT
few,-,TRBV7-9,TRBJ1-4,CASSHRDSGNEKLFF,TGTGCCAGCAGCCACCGGGACTCGGGTAATGAAAAACTGTTTTTT
few,-,TRBV24-1,TRBJ2-5,CATSEGAGQETQYF,TGTGCCACCAGTGAGGGGGCAGGTCAAGAGACCCAGTACTTC
few,-,TRBV12-5,TRBJ1-5,CASGTTGINQPQHF,TGTGCTAGTGGGACAACAGGGATAAATCAGCCCCAGCATTTT
many,TRBD2,TRBV20-1,TRBJ2-7,CSARDAGESYEQYF,TGCAGTGCTAGAGACGCGGGAGAGTCTTACGAGCAGTACTTC
few,TRBD1,TRBV19,TRBJ2-7,CASSIGTGYYEQYF,TGTGCCAGTAGTATTGGGACAGGGTACTACGAGCAGTACTTC
-,TRBD2,TRBV4-1,TRBJ2-1,CASSPSSGSYNEQFF,TGCGCCAGCAGCCCATCTAGCGGGAGCTACAATGAGCAGTTCTTC
-,-,TRBV6-5,TRBJ1-2,CASCPFPQGNYGYTF,TGTGCCAGCTGTCCCTTTCCCCAGGGTAACTATGGCTACACCTTC
-,-,TRBV5-1,TRBJ2-5,CASASLGGAETQYF,TGCGCCAGCGCGAGTCTAGGAGGGGCCGAGACCCAGTACTTC
-,-,TRBV7-9,TRBJ2-2,CASTFGLAGGDTGELFF,TGTGCCAGCACCTTCGGGCTGGCAGGGGGGGACACCGGGGAGCTGTTTTTT
few,-,TRBV9,TRBJ1-1,CASSVAYGGLNTEAFF,TGTGCCAGCAGCGTAGCTTATGGGGGTTTGAACACTGAAGCTTTCTTT
-,-,TRBV27,TRBJ1-1,CAGSLSLPRDMNTEAFF,TGTGCCGGCAGTTTATCCCTCCCGAGGGACATGAACACTGAAGCTTTCTTT
-,TRBD2,TRBV4-3,TRBJ2-1,CASSQALAGAYNEQFF,TGCGCCAGCAGCCAAGCTCTAGCGGGGGCCTACAATGAGCAGTTCTTC
few,-,TRBV19,TRBJ1-5,CASSMGGDGPQHF,TGTGCCAGTAGTATGGGCGGGGACGGGCCCCAGCATTTT
-,-,TRBV7-3,TRBJ2-2,CASRGRLEGITGELFF,TGTGCCAGCAGGGGGAGACTAGAAGGCATCACCGGGGAGCTGTTTTTT
-,TRBD2,TRBV20-1,TRBJ2-5,CSARRSPLSVIGGNGETQYF,TGCAGTGCTAGACGGTCCCCTTTGTCTGTTATCGGGGGGAACGGGGAGACCCAGTACTTC
-,TRBD2,TRBV20-1,TRBJ2-1,CSANSGTSGHEQFF,TGCAGTGCTAATTCCGGGACTAGCGGACATGAGCAGTTCTTC